Listed below are T cell receptor beta chains from one sample, sequenced in a study of OX40 agonist ivuxolimab in advanced cancers. Sequencing was performed with immunoSEQ multiplex PCR; in TCRdb, only in-frame clones are kept and a portion is missing. In the table there are some 14,000 clones, roughly three quarters of which are singletons. This sample comprised CD4+ or CD8+ T cells sorted from blood, obtained in a trial of the OX40 agonist ivuxolimab. These receptors were obtained from an adult with an advanced solid tumor such as melanoma, head and neck, liver or kidney cancer. Both conserved end residues are part of each CDR3. D genes are given only for firm matches. Clone size is shown for a subset of rows, as once, few, many or a class of expanded clone.

D gene	V gene	clone size	J gene	CDR3 protein	CDR3 DNA
.	TRBV7-2	.	TRBJ2-1	CASSRYRQPLYDEQFF	TGTGCCAGCAGCCGATATAGACAGCCTTTGTACGATGAGCAGTTCTTC
.	TRBV19	.	TRBJ1-1	CASGAGMETEAFF	TGTGCCAGCGGCGCGGGTATGGAAACTGAAGCTTTCTTT
.	TRBV5-4	.	TRBJ2-2	CASSFRNTGELFF	TGTGCCAGCAGCTTCAGGAACACCGGGGAGCTGTTTTTT
.	TRBV4-1	few	TRBJ2-3	CASSQDRQGTSTDTQYF	TGCGCCAGCAGCCAAGATCGGCAGGGCACCAGCACAGATACGCAGTATTTT
.	TRBV6-1	few	TRBJ1-2	CASRGLDALSYGYTF	TGTGCCAGCAGAGGGTTGGACGCCCTAAGCTATGGCTACACCTTC
.	TRBV5-1	.	TRBJ1-1	CASWGGTEAFF	TGCGCCAGCTGGGGGGGCACTGAAGCTTTCTTT
.	TRBV5-6	.	TRBJ1-2	CASSLGDINYGYTF	TGTGCCAGCAGCTTAGGGGACATTAACTATGGCTACACCTTC
.	TRBV5-5	.	TRBJ1-1	CASSLYVAKNTEAFF	TGTGCCAGCAGCTTGTACGTGGCGAAGAACACTGAAGCTTTCTTT
.	TRBV7-8	few	TRBJ2-7	CASSPNLAVAYEQYF	TGTGCCAGCAGCCCCAATTTGGCGGTAGCGTACGAGCAGTACTTC
.	TRBV4-1	.	TRBJ2-7	CASSHGQNYEQYF	TGCGCCAGCAGCCACGGACAGAACTACGAGCAGTACTTC
.	TRBV7-3	.	TRBJ2-3	CASSPSLRHSGTDTQYF	TGTGCCAGCAGCCCTAGCCTTCGACATTCGGGGACAGATACGCAGTATTTT
.	TRBV4-3	few	TRBJ1-2	CASSQAQGSRGYGYTF	TGCGCCAGCAGCCAAGCTCAGGGTTCCCGGGGCTATGGCTACACCTTC
.	TRBV9	once	TRBJ1-4	CASSVAAQWGEKLFF	TGTGCCAGCAGCGTAGCCGCGCAGTGGGGTGAAAAACTGTTTTTT
.	TRBV10-3	.	TRBJ1-2	CAISDSGTSGDRGYTF	TGTGCCATCAGCGACTCGGGAACAAGTGGGGATCGTGGCTACACCTTC
.	TRBV4-1	.	TRBJ1-1	CASSDRLNTEAFF	TGCGCCAGCAGTGACAGGCTGAACACTGAAGCTTTCTTT
TRBD1	TRBV7-6	.	TRBJ1-1	CASSHPQGVDTEAFF	TGTGCCAGCAGCCACCCGCAGGGGGTTGACACTGAAGCTTTCTTT
.	TRBV4-3	.	TRBJ2-7	CASSPGVSYEQYF	TGCGCCAGCAGCCCCGGCGTCTCCTACGAGCAGTACTTC
.	TRBV19	.	TRBJ1-1	CASSAYRELNTEAFF	TGTGCCAGTAGTGCTTACCGAGAACTGAACACTGAAGCTTTCTTT
TRBD1	TRBV9	.	TRBJ1-2	CASSVQGQGNYGYTF	TGTGCCAGCAGCGTTCAGGGACAGGGTAACTATGGCTACACCTTC
.	TRBV2	.	TRBJ1-6	CASSEAVDSNSPLHF	TGTGCCAGCAGTGAAGCGGTGGACAGTAATTCACCCCTCCACTTT
TRBD1	TRBV15	.	TRBJ1-1	CATSRDWTGGKGNTEAFF	TGTGCCACCAGCAGAGATTGGACAGGGGGTAAGGGGAACACTGAAGCTTTCTTT
.	TRBV5-1	.	TRBJ1-4	CASSLGEKLFF	TGCGCCAGCAGCTTGGGCGAAAAACTGTTTTTT
.	TRBV27	.	TRBJ2-1	CASSLSNEQFF	TGTGCCAGCAGTTTAAGCAATGAGCAGTTCTTC
.	TRBV7-6	.	TRBJ1-4	CASSGYDATNEKLFF	TGTGCCAGCAGCGGTTACGATGCAACTAATGAAAAACTGTTTTTT